The TCR beta chain described here comes from a study of CD8+ T cells in alopecia areata. Study in general: Administration of oral tofacitinib to treated patients was at 5 to 10 mg twice daily.

Investigators isolated RNA and reverse transcribed it into cDNA to act as the sequencing template. Produced via immunoSEQ multiplex PCR; TCRdb's table is partial and in-frame only. The sample consists of 200,000 to 250,000 clones, around two fifths of them appearing once. Looked up from germline, CDR1 is DFQATT and CDR2 is SNEGSKA (reference sequence). Trimming removed 6 bases from V and 5 bases from J, with 8 bases in between. The CDR3 covers 10 residues. The treatment: oral pan-JAK inhibitor, 5-10 mg twice daily. The clonotype was recovered from a human donor with alopecia areata. The material was CD4+ T cells sorted from blood, obtained at approximately week 36, from a patient treated with tofacitinib. The genes are TRBV20-1 and TRBJ2-7; unclear D gene. The chain's CDR3 is CSADDDEQYF. The CDR3 bases are TGCAGTGCAGACGACGACGAGCAGTACTTC.